This T cell receptor beta chain was recovered during a study of neurological immune-mediated disorders. Synthesis of cDNA used 5'RACE (with 10-nucleotide random UMIs). In TCRdb, the 5' RACE reads were re-called with MiXCR into one record per CDR3 protein. The sample has roughly 100,000 distinct CDR3 sequences, approximately 11% seen once. This clonotype showed up many times. Its antigen is still unknown. CDR1 and CDR2 (germline): SGHKS, YYEKEE (reference sequence). The CDR3 has 13 amino acids. Trimming left V 4 bases short and J 3 bases short, with 9 bases between. The time point: longitudinal time-point 3. Study-wide results and limits: The greatest degree of TCR clonal expansion was observed in HTLV-1-associated myelopathy, with the lowest in multiple sclerosis, below that of healthy controls.

The receptor was derived from a female donor with HTLV-1-associated myelopathy (HAM/TSP). The chain uses TRBV5-5 and TRBJ2-3; D is unresolved. Sequenced input: PBMCs. The CDR3 is CASSHRTTDTQYF. CDR3 in DNA: TGTGCCAGCAGCCATCGAACAACAGATACGCAGTATTTT. The variable domain in full, with the rest retrieved from reference TRBV5-5 and TRBJ2-3, is DAGVTQSPTHLIKTRGQQVTLRCSPISGHKSVSWYQQVLGQGPQFIFQYYEKEERGRGNFPDRFSARQFPNYSSELNVNALLLGDSALYLCASSHRTTDTQYFGPGTRLTVL.